This T cell receptor beta chain was captured in a study of beta chain features in type 1 diabetes. The study's findings and limits: The study found that naive, central memory and Treg TCRB repertoires appeared more similar in patients than in healthy donors. There was a moderate but significant shortening of TCRB CDR3s in all four CD4+ subsets of Type 1 diabetes patients.

Trimming took 11 bases from V and 3 from J, leaving 11 bases between them. CDR1 and CDR2 from the germline V gene are SNHLY and FYNNEI. There are 11 residues in the CDR3. Every isolated RNA sample was fully reverse transcribed, so sequencing captured expressed TCRB transcripts. Produced via immunoSEQ multiplex PCR; TCRdb's table is partial and in-frame only. There are 150,000 or so clones in the sample; 63% occur only once, and about 0.1% lies in the top ten. This clone was detected once. Its matching antigen is unknown. Sorting based on CD45RO/CCR7/CD25/CD127/CD95/CD27 separated CD4+ naive, central memory, regulatory and stem cell-like memory cells. Each sorted fraction was over 95% pure.

This receptor was identified in a man aged 25 to 45 with type 1 diabetes. The sample comprised naive CD4+ T cells from blood. The chain is built from TRBV2 and TRBJ2-7; maybe TRBD1 (5 bases). The CDR3 sequence is CAGQGVYEQYF. CDR3 nucleotides: TGTGCCGGACAAGGCGTCTACGAGCAGTACTTC. The whole variable domain, filled in from reference TRBV2 and TRBJ2-7, reads EPEVTQTPSHQVTQMGQEVILRCVPISNHLYFYWYRQILGQKVEFLVSFYNNEISEKSEIFDDQFSVERPDGSNFTLKIRSTKLEDSAMYFCAGQGVYEQYFGPGTRLTVT.